This T cell receptor (beta chain) was found in a study of blood T cell repertoires in COVID-19. CDR1 MNHNS and CDR2 SASEGT come from the germline V gene. Trimming removed 2 bases at V and 5 bases at J, with 9 bases between. This CDR3 is built from 13 residues. TCRdb's copy holds only in-frame clones and misses some; the assay was immunoSEQ multiplex PCR. The sample has about 72,000 clones, less than 85% seen once. This clonotype was obtained from a woman at least 80 years old with acute or convalescent COVID-19. The gene calls are TRBV6-1 and TRBJ1-2; D remains unclear. The sample taken for sequencing was peripheral blood. The DNA for the CDR3 is TGTGCCAGCAGTGAAAGAAGGGAGTATGGCTACACCTTC. This sequence encodes CASSERREYGYTF.